This TCR beta chain was captured by sequencing in a study of T-cell reconstitution after alpha-beta-depleted transplantation in children. TCRbeta library construction was performed incorporating unique molecular identifiers. Using its own MiXCR run on the PCR reads, TCRdb lists one record per CDR3 protein. The sample has approximately 500,000 distinct CDR3 sequences, roughly 27% seen once; the top ten hold approximately 39%. General study results and limits: Surviving recipient T cells and thymic progenitors produced the high day-60 TCRbeta diversity seen in some patients.

This clonotype has just a few counts. Its cognate antigen is unknown. There are 15 residues in the CDR3. V shed 3 bases and J shed 4 bases, with 15 bases lying between them. The TCR originated in a boy in the first two years of life with Wiskott-Aldrich syndrome, due to receive a stem cell transplant. The specimen comprised PBMCs, sampled before TCRalphabeta/CD19-depleted stem cell transplant. The chain combines TRBV12-3 or TRBV12-4 with TRBJ1-2, with unresolved D. The CDR3 reads CASSFRPGMGYGYTF. CDR3 DNA: TGTGCCAGCAGTTTTCGGCCGGGGATGGGCTATGGCTACACCTTC.